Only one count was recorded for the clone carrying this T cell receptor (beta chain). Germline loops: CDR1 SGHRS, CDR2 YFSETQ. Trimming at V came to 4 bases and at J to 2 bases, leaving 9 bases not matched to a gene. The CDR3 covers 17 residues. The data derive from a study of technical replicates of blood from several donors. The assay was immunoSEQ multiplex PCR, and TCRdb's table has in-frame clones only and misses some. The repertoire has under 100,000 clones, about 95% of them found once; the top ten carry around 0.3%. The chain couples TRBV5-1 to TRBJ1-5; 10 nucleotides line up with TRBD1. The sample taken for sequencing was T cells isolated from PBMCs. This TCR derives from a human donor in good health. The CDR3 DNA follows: TGCGCCAGCAGCCTTTTTCCGGACAGGGGGGGCAATCAGCCCCAGCATTTT. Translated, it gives CASSLFPDRGGNQPQHF.